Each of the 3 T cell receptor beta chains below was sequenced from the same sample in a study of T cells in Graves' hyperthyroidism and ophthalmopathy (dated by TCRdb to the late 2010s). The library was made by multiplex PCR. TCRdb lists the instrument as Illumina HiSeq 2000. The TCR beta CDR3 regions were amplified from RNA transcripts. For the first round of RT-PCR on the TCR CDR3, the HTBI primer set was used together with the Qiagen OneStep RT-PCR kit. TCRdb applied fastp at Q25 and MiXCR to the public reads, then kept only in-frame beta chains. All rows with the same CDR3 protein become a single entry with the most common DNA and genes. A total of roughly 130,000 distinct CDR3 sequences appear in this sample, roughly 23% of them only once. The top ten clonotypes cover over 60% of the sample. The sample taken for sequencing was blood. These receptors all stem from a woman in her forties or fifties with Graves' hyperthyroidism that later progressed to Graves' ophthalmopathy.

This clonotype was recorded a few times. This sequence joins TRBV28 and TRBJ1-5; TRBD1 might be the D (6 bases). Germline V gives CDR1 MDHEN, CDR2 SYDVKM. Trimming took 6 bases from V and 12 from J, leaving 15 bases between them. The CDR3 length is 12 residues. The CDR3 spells CASRRGSGGQHF. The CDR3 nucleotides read TGTGCCAGCAGGAGGGGGTCGGGGGGCCAGCATTTT.

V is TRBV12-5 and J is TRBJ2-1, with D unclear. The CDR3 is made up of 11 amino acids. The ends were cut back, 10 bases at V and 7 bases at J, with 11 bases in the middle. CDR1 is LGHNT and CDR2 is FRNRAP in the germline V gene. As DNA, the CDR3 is TGTGCTACCTCTCCTGGGAATGAGCAGTTCTTC. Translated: CATSPGNEQFF.

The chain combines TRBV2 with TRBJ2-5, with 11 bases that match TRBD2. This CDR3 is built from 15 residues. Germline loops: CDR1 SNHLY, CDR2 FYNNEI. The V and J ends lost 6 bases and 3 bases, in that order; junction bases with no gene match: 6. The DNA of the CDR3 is TGTGCCAGCAGCGGCGGGACTAGCGGCGAAGAGACCCAGTACTTC. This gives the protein CASSGGTSGEETQYF.